These 18 T cell receptor beta chains were all obtained from the same sample, sequenced in a study of regulatory T cells in long-lasting Graves disease. Regarding time point: newly diagnosed GD, antithyroid drugs for less than 3 months. RNA isolated from PBMCs was used to make the TCR library. Building the TCR beta libraries relied on iRepertoire HTBI primers, and CDR3 regions underwent Arm-PCR. MiXCR was run by TCRdb on the multiplex PCR reads, yielding one entry per CDR3 protein. The data hold 240,000 or so distinct CDR3 sequences, with 20% observed a single time. Sample: peripheral blood mononuclear cells (PBMCs), taken at new diagnosis, from a patient treated with antithyroid drugs. The receptor source for this set is a female donor with Graves disease.

This clonotype was recorded many times. The chain couples TRBV6-2 or TRBV6-3 to TRBJ1-1, with D perhaps TRBD1 (6 bases). V lost 5 bases and J 2 bases, leaving 12 bases between the germline ends. The CDR3 contains 14 residues. Germline-derived CDR1 and CDR2 are MNHEY and SVGEGT. The CDR3 coding sequence is TGTGCCAGCAGTGACGACGGGACAAACACTGAAGCTTTCTTT. This gives the protein CASSDDGTNTEAFF.

This clonotype was observed a handful of times. This likely traces to a read error, being one base from a far larger clone. This chain uses TRBV7-2 with TRBJ2-1; D is tentatively TRBD1 or TRBD2 (5 bases each). The germline V gene has CDR1 SGHTA and CDR2 FQGNSA. Trimming left V 5 bases short and J 5 bases short, with 13 bases between. The CDR3 spans 14 residues. The CDR3 loop is CASSGTAINNEQFF. In DNA form, the CDR3 reads TGTGCCAGCAGCGGGACCGCGATAAACAATGAGCAGTTCTTC.

In its sample, this clonotype was seen many times. The V gene is TRBV12-3 or TRBV12-4, the J gene TRBJ2-7; possibly TRBD1 for D (5 bases). This CDR3 is built from 13 residues. Deletions cut 3 bases from V and 6 bases from J, with 12 bases between. The CDR3 loop is CASSFGRDSEQYF. The CDR3 region has the DNA TGTGCCAGCAGTTTTGGCAGGGATTCCGAGCAGTACTTC.

Turning to this clonotype: A much larger clone is a single base away; this may be a read error. The chain employs TRBV7-9 and TRBJ2-4, with TRBD1 identical over 8 bases. The CDR3 extends over 14 amino acids. In germline, CDR1 is SEHNR, CDR2 FQNEAQ (reference sequence). J lost 13 bases, V lost 5 bases, and 13 bases had no gene match. CDR3: CASSRGQDYNEQYF. CDR3 in DNA: TGTGCCAGCAGCAGGGGACAGGACTACAATGAGCAGTACTTC.

This clonotype was counted many times. The chain has TRBV7-3 and TRBJ2-1, with D perhaps being TRBD1 or TRBD2 (6 bases each). V dropped 5 bases and J dropped 9 bases, with 20 bases sitting between them. This CDR3 contains 15 residues. Germline V lookup: CDR1 SGHTA, CDR2 FQGTGA. The CDR3 DNA follows: TGTGCCAGCAGCCCGGGACATCGAGGGGGACTTGAGCAGTTCTTC. Amino acid sequence: CASSPGHRGGLEQFF.

The rearrangement links TRBV4-1 to TRBJ2-5, with 7 bases lining up with TRBD2. V trimming: 0 bases; J trimming: 5 bases; junction bases outside the gene matches: 3. The CDR3 has 14 residues. Germline V gene lookup returns CDR1 MGHRA and CDR2 YSYEKL. Written as DNA, the CDR3 is TGCGCCAGCAGCCAAGAGGGAGGGTACGAGACCCAGTACTTC. It is translated as CASSQEGGYETQYF.

This clonotype was recorded many times. The chain links TRBV28 to TRBJ2-7; tentatively, D is TRBD1 (5 bases). There are 14 residues in the CDR3. Trimming stripped 3 bases from V and 4 bases from J, with 13 bases between. Germline lookup yields CDR1 MDHEN and CDR2 SYDVKM. CDR3 loop: CASSFSGQAYEQYF. For the CDR3, the DNA is TGTGCCAGCAGTTTCTCCGGACAAGCGTACGAGCAGTACTTC.

Comments on this clonotype: Given a much more abundant clone one base away, this may be a read error. V is TRBV10-2 and J is TRBJ2-7; 8 positions agree with TRBD1. J gave up 1 base and V 7 bases, and 6 bases lay outside the gene matches. This CDR3 comprises 14 residues. CDR1 is WSHSY and CDR2 is SAAADI in the germline V gene. CDR3 protein: CASKGDRRSYEQYF. In nucleotides, the CDR3 is TGCGCCAGCAAAGGGGACAGGAGATCCTACGAGCAGTACTTC.

This clonotype was seen at least ten times. The V and J genes are TRBV7-9 and TRBJ1-1, with TRBD1 matching 7 bases. The CDR3 consists of 12 residues. The J segment lost 11 bases and the V segment lost 4 bases, leaving 7 bases of the junction unmatched. Germline V gives CDR1 SEHNR, CDR2 FQNEAQ (reference sequence). The CDR3 reads CASSWEGATAFF. The CDR3 nucleotides are TGTGCCAGCAGCTGGGAGGGGGCGACGGCTTTCTTT.

This clonotype was counted many times. The rearrangement uses TRBV10-3 and TRBJ1-6; D gene unclear. Germline CDR1 reads ENHRY; CDR2 reads SYGVKD. This CDR3 comprises 13 residues. V gave up 2 bases and J gave up 9 bases, with 8 bases separating them. The CDR3 coding sequence is TGTGCCATCAGTGAGGAGTTACGTTCACCCCTCCACTTT. This codes for CAISEELRSPLHF.

A word on this clonotype: A much larger clone sits a single nucleotide away, making a read error possible. The chain employs TRBV6-5 and TRBJ2-1; 8 nucleotides line up with TRBD1. The CDR3 contains 15 residues. Germline V gene data show CDR1 as MNHEY and CDR2 as SVGAGI. In DNA, the CDR3 is TGTGCCAGCAATTACTTGGACAGGGAAATCAATGAGCAGTTCTTC. This gives the protein CASNYLDREINEQFF.

This clonotype was observed at least ten times. This chain links TRBV20-1 with TRBJ1-5; D is perhaps TRBD1 (5 bases). Germline V gene lookup returns CDR1 DFQATT and CDR2 SNEGSKA (reference sequence). V lost 2 bases, J lost 0 bases, and 14 bases lay in between. This CDR3 contains 16 residues. This CDR3 reads CSARPSQGYSNQPQHF. For the CDR3, the DNA is TGCAGTGCTAGACCGTCTCAGGGTTATAGCAATCAGCCCCAGCATTTT.

The table lists this clonotype with many counts. The chain uses TRBV4-1 and TRBJ1-2; maybe TRBD1 (6 bases). V was pared by 1 base and J by 0 bases, with 18 bases between. Germline CDR1 MGHRA, CDR2 YSYEKL. The CDR3 runs to 18 residues. CDR3: CASSQVTPRDKANYGYTF. In DNA form, the CDR3 reads TGCGCCAGCAGCCAAGTTACCCCCCGGGACAAGGCTAACTATGGCTACACCTTC.

This clonotype was counted many times. The chain is built from TRBV7-2 and TRBJ1-4; the D is unclear. Germline CDR1 is SGHTA and CDR2 is FQGNSA. The CDR3 contains 14 residues. The germline V and J ends were trimmed by 1 base and 5 bases, with 8 bases remaining between them. CDR3 sequence reads: CASSLGRTNEKLFF. DNA for the CDR3: TGTGCCAGCAGCTTAGGACGGACGAATGAAAAACTGTTTTTT.

This clonotype was detected many times. The genes are TRBV5-5 and TRBJ2-1, with D unclear. CDR1 and CDR2 (germline): SGHKS, YYEKEE (reference sequence). V gave up 0 bases and J gave up 9 bases, with 10 bases separating them. The CDR3 runs 13 residues. In DNA, the CDR3 is TGTGCCAGCAGCTTGGTTCTGCTGCGTGAGCAGTTCTTC. Amino acid sequence: CASSLVLLREQFF.

On this clonotype: This could be a read error, since a much larger clone is one nucleotide away. This chain links TRBV24-1 with TRBJ2-5; 8 bases are shared with TRBD1. This CDR3 has 15 residues. With 6 bases clipped from V and 11 bases from J, the junction kept 16 bases outside the gene matches. Germline loops: CDR1 KGHDR, CDR2 SFDVKD. The CDR3 DNA follows: TGTGCCACCAGTCGGGCAGGGGGCATCTACAATGAGCAGTACTTC. Amino acids: CATSRAGGIYNEQYF.

This clonotype was seen repeatedly, ten times or more. CDR3 in DNA: TGTGCCAGCAGCTTAATGAAGGGGTCGAATGAAGCTTTCTTT. Translation: CASSLMKGSNEAFF. This chain links TRBV11-2 with TRBJ1-1; maybe TRBD1 (5 bases). Trimming stripped 2 bases from V and 7 bases from J, with 14 bases between. CDR3 length: 14 amino acids. In germline, CDR1 is SGHAT, CDR2 FQNNGV.

This clonotype was observed at least ten times. V gene TRBV10-1 combines with J gene TRBJ2-5; D may be TRBD1 (6 bases). V shed 4 bases and J shed 0 bases, with 12 bases lying between them. CDR3 size: 15 residues. Germline V CDR1 and CDR2: WNHNN, SYGVQD (reference sequence). The CDR3 nucleotides read TGCGCCAGCAGTGCCCAGGACAGAGACCAAGAGACCCAGTACTTC. This encodes CASSAQDRDQETQYF.